This TCR beta chain was recovered during a study of blood T cell repertoires in COVID-19. Study context: COVID-19 samples from acute and convalescent phases originated in the United States, Italy and Spain. The cDNA or gDNA used as material had been derived from T cells, B-cell-depleted T cells, or PBMCs.

Germline V CDR1 and CDR2: SGHDT, YYEEEE. CDR3 length equals 15 residues. The junction had 6 bases not matched to a gene; V was cut back by 2 bases and J by 4 bases. Original analysis: Reference gene primers were amplified, and this amplification served to estimate nucleated cell counts. Libraries were prepared by immunoSEQ multiplex PCR; TCRdb keeps only in-frame clonotypes and omits some of them. Clonal size and the V and J genes are those of that table, whereas D and trimming came from the DNA. The sample shows some 150,000 clones, around 86% of them seen only once. The material sequenced was peripheral blood. This clonotype was sampled from a man in his fifties with active COVID-19. This chain joins TRBV5-6 and TRBJ1-5; TRBD1 aligns across 7 bases. This chain's CDR3 is CASSFSGGLNQPQHF. CDR3 nucleotides: TGTGCCAGCAGCTTTTCAGGGGGGCTGAATCAGCCCCAGCATTTT.